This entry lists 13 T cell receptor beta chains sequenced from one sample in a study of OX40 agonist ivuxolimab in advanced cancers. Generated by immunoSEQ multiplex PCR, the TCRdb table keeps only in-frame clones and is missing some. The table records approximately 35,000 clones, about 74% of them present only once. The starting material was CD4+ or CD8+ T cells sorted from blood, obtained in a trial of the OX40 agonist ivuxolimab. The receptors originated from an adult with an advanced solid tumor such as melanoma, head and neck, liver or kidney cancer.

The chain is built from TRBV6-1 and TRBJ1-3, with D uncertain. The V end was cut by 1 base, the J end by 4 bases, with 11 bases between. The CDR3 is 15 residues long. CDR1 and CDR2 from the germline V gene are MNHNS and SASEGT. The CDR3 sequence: CASSEVGTVGNTIYF. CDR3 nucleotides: TGTGCCAGCAGTGAAGTGGGAACAGTCGGAAACACCATATATTTT.

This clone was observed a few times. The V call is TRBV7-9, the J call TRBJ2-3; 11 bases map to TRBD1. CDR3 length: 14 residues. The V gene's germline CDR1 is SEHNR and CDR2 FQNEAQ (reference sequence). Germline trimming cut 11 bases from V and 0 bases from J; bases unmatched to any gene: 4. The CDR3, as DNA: TGTGCCGGACAGGGGGCGCGCAGCACAGATACGCAGTATTTT. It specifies CAGQGARSTDTQYF.

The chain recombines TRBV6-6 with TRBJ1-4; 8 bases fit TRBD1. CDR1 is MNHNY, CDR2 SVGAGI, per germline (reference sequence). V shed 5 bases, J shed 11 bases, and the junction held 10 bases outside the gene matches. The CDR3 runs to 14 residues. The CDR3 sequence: CASSTVDRGLKLFF. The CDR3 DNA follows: TGTGCCAGCAGTACCGTTGACAGGGGTTTGAAACTGTTTTTT.

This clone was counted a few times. The CDR3 protein is CASSFSPGGYYGYTF. CDR3 nucleotides: TGTGCCAGCAGCTTTAGCCCGGGAGGCTATTACGGCTACACCTTC. The J gene is TRBJ1-2, the V gene TRBV5-6; the D is unclear. V lost 2 bases, J lost 8 bases, and 19 bases lay in between. CDR1 is SGHDT and CDR2 is YYEEEE in the germline V gene. The CDR3 totals 15 residues.

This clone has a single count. As DNA, the CDR3 is TGTGCCAGCAGCCGAACCGGGACAGGGGTAACCGGGGAGCTGTTTTTT. It specifies CASSRTGTGVTGELFF. The chain has TRBV2 and TRBJ2-2; TRBD1 agrees at 10 bases. In germline, CDR1 is SNHLY, CDR2 FYNNEI. The CDR3 is 16 residues long. The V and J ends lost 6 bases and 5 bases, in that order; junction bases with no gene match: 9. The full variable domain, its missing parts supplied by reference TRBV2 and TRBJ2-2, is EPEVTQTPSHQVTQMGQEVILRCVPISNHLYFYWYRQILGQKVEFLVSFYNNEISEKSEIFDDQFSVERPDGSNFTLKIRSTKLEDSAMYFCASSRTGTGVTGELFFGEGSRLTVL.

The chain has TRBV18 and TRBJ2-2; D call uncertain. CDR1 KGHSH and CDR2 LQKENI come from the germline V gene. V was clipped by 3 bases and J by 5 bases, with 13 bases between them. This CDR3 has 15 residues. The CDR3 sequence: CASSPQDDGTGELFF. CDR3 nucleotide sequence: TGTGCCAGCTCACCTCAGGATGATGGGACCGGGGAGCTGTTTTTT.

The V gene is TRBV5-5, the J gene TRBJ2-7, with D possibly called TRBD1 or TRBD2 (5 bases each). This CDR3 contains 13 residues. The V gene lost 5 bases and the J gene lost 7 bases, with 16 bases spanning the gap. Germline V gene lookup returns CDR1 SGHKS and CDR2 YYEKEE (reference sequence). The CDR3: CASSRDPSGEQYV. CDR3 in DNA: TGTGCCAGCAGTCGGGACCCATCGGGAGAGCAGTACGTC.

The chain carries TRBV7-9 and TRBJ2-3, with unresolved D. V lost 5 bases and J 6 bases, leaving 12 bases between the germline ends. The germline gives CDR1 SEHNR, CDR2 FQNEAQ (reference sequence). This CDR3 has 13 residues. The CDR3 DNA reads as TGTGCCAGCAGCCGCGACGGCATGGATACGCAGTATTTT. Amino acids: CASSRDGMDTQYF.

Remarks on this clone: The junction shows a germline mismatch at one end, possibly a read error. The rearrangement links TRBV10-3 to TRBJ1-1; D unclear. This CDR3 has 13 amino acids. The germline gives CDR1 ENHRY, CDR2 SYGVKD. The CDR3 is CAISESGVLGTIF. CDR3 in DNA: TGTGCCATCAGTGAGTCGGGAGTCTTGGGTACAATCTTT.

The CDR3 protein is CASSFTGTRSYEQYF. DNA for the CDR3: TGTGCCAGCAGCTTTACAGGGACCCGTTCCTACGAGCAGTACTTC. The chain uses TRBV5-8 and TRBJ2-7, with D tentatively TRBD1 (6 bases). Trimming removed 2 bases from V and 1 base from J, with 13 bases in between. Germline CDR1 reads SGHTS; CDR2 reads YDEGEE. This CDR3 has 15 amino acids.

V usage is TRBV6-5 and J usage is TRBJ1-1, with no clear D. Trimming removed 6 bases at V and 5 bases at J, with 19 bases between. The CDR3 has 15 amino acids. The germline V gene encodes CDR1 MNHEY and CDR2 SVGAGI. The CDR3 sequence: CASRQASVLVTEAFF. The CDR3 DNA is TGTGCCAGCAGGCAGGCAAGTGTTTTAGTGACTGAAGCTTTCTTT.

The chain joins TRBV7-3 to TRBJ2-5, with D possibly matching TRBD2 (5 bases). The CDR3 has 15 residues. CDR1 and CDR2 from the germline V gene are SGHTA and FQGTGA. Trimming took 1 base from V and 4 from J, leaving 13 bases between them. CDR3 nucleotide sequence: TGTGCCAGCAGCTTAAATACGGGGTTAACAGAGACCCAGTACTTC. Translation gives CASSLNTGLTETQYF.

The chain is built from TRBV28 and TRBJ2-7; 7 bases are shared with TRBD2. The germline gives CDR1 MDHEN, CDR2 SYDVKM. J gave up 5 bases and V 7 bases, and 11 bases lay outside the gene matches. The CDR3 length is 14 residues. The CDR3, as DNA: TGTGCCAGCACGGGTTTGGGGGGGTCCGACGAGCAGTACTTC. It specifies CASTGLGGSDEQYF.